A selection of T cell receptor beta chains follows, all from one sample in a study of blood T cells in healthy people across ages. TCRdb re-derived calls from the 5' RACE reads in MiXCR, one entry per CDR3 protein. The sample includes some 1.6 million distinct CDR3 sequences, about 31% of them seen just once. The sample taken for sequencing was blood. These receptors were obtained from a woman aged 25 to 39 in good health. The CDR3 runs from the conserved cysteine through the conserved F or W. A D gene is named only where the DNA matches it firmly. Some rows mark clone size as missing; the rest say once, few, many or name a class of expanded clone.

TRBV5-8	NA	few	TRBJ2-6	TGTGCCAGCAGCTTGCCCTTCTCTGGGGCCAACGTCCTGACTTTC	CASSLPFSGANVLTF
TRBV10-3	NA	NA	TRBJ1-1	TGTGCCATCAGCGGCTGGGGGGCCACTGAAGCTTTCTTT	CAISGWGATEAFF
TRBV10-3	NA	NA	TRBJ2-2	TGTGCCATCAGTGAAAAGGAGCAGGGAAAGGCCGGGGAGCTGTTTTTT	CAISEKEQGKAGELFF
TRBV20-1	TRBD1	NA	TRBJ1-2	TGCAGTGCTAGTCCGACAGGGCCCTATGGCTACACCTTC	CSASPTGPYGYTF
TRBV4-1	NA	few	TRBJ1-4	TGCGCCAGCAGCCAAAGGCCACAGGGAGGGGACGCAACTAATGAAAAACTGTTTTTT	CASSQRPQGGDATNEKLFF
TRBV27	TRBD2	NA	TRBJ2-1	TGTGCCAGCAGTATCATAGCGGGAGGGCCGTACAATGAGCAGTTCTTC	CASSIIAGGPYNEQFF
TRBV7-3	NA	few	TRBJ2-3	TGTGCCAGCAGCTTGGGGTCTAGCAGAGCCACAGATACGCAGTATTTT	CASSLGSSRATDTQYF
TRBV3-1	NA	few	TRBJ2-6	TGTGCCAGCAGCCAAGCCTGGCCCAACGTCCTGACTTTC	CASSQAWPNVLTF
TRBV27	NA	few	TRBJ2-1	TGTGCCAGCAGTTTATACAGGGTCGGGGATGAGCAGTTCTTC	CASSLYRVGDEQFF
TRBV4-1	NA	NA	TRBJ2-1	TGCGCCAACAGCCAAGACGGGCCGGGGCCAAGCTCCTACAATGAGCAGTTCTTC	CANSQDGPGPSSYNEQFF
TRBV5-1	TRBD1	NA	TRBJ1-4	TGCGCCAGCAGCCTAGACAGGGCCACATCAACTAATGAAAAACTGTTTTTT	CASSLDRATSTNEKLFF
TRBV20-1	TRBD2	few	TRBJ2-1	TGCAGTGCGCCCGGGACTATCTCCTACAATGAGCAGTTCTTC	CSAPGTISYNEQFF
TRBV27	NA	NA	TRBJ1-6	TGTGCCAGCAGTTACTCAGGGGCCCGAGGATCTTCACCCCTCCACTTT	CASSYSGARGSSPLHF
TRBV4-1	NA	NA	TRBJ1-2	TGCGCCAGCAGCCAAGATCGTTGGGGACTTAACTATGGCTACACCTTC	CASSQDRWGLNYGYTF
TRBV20-1	TRBD2	few	TRBJ2-1	TGCAGTGCCAAAAGTTCTAGCGGGGGCTCCTACAATGAGCAGTTCTTC	CSAKSSSGGSYNEQFF
TRBV27	NA	NA	TRBJ2-7	TGTGCCAGCAGTCCACGGCGGGACGCGAACGAGCAGTACTTC	CASSPRRDANEQYF
TRBV21-1	NA	NA	TRBJ2-1	TGTGCCAGCGGGTGGAAGGGCTGGGGCGGCTCCTACAATGAGCAGTTCTTC	CASGWKGWGGSYNEQFF
TRBV6-5	NA	few	TRBJ2-5	TGTGCCAGCAGTCGCGACCTACGGAGCCAAGAGACCCAGTACTTC	CASSRDLRSQETQYF
TRBV7-9	NA	NA	TRBJ2-1	TGTGCCAGCAGCTTAGTCGGGTCGGGAGTGGTTGGGCAGTTCTTC	CASSLVGSGVVGQFF
TRBV6-5	NA	few	TRBJ1-2	TGTGCCAGCAGTTATGGACGATTAAATGTCTATGGCTACACCTTC	CASSYGRLNVYGYTF
TRBV12-3/TRBV12-4	NA	few	TRBJ2-7	TGTGCCAGCAGTTTTGTACGTTACGAGCAGTACTTC	CASSFVRYEQYF
TRBV7-3	TRBD2	NA	TRBJ2-1	TGTGCCAGCAGCCCAATGGGGGAGGCTAGCGGGAAGGGGGCCTACAATGAGCAGTTCTTC	CASSPMGEASGKGAYNEQFF
TRBV25-1	NA	NA	TRBJ1-1	TGTGCCAGCAGTGACCTTTCGGACCCTGGAGCTTTCTTT	CASSDLSDPGAFF
TRBV20-1	TRBD2	few	TRBJ2-4	TGCAGTGCTAGAGAGAAGGAGCGGGAGAGGAGTTGGGCCAAAAACATTCAGTACTTC	CSAREKERERSWAKNIQYF
TRBV20-1	NA	NA	TRBJ2-7	TGCAGTGCTAGAGATCGTGGGACTCCCATTTCCCCCGAGCAGTACTTC	CSARDRGTPISPEQYF
TRBV2	NA	few	TRBJ2-1	TGTGCCAGCAGGGGGGACGGGGATTGGAATGAGCAGTTCTTC	CASRGDGDWNEQFF
TRBV5-6	NA	NA	TRBJ1-2	TGTGCCAGCAGTGCCCCAGGTGCCCTCTTCTATGGCTACACCTTC	CASSAPGALFYGYTF
TRBV28	TRBD2	few	TRBJ2-7	TGTGCCAGCAGTTCCCCCGGGACTAGCGGGAGGACCTACGAGCAGTACTTC	CASSSPGTSGRTYEQYF
TRBV6-5	NA	NA	TRBJ2-1	TGTGCCAGCAGTTACAACTCTCAGGGAGATTACAATGAGCAGTTCTTC	CASSYNSQGDYNEQFF
TRBV4-1	TRBD2	many	TRBJ2-3	TGCGCCAGCAGCCTAAAGACTAGCGGGTACACAGATACGCAGTATTTT	CASSLKTSGYTDTQYF
TRBV6-5	NA	NA	TRBJ2-2	TGTGCCAGCAGTTACTCTTGGGGTCCCGGGGAGCTGTTTTTT	CASSYSWGPGELFF
TRBV4-1	TRBD2	NA	TRBJ2-1	TGCGCCAGCAGCCAAGGCCGAAATAGCGGGGGAAGGTATGAGCAGTTCTTC	CASSQGRNSGGRYEQFF
TRBV5-6	NA	few	TRBJ2-1	TGTGCCAGCAGCTATGAGCGGACCTACAATGAGCAGTTCTTC	CASSYERTYNEQFF
TRBV3-1	NA	few	TRBJ2-4	TGTGCCAGCAGCCAGTACGTGGTGACAGCGGTAAAAAACATTCAGTACTTC	CASSQYVVTAVKNIQYF
TRBV4-1	NA	many	TRBJ2-1	TGCGCCAGCAGCCAAGTAACGGGGTACTACAATGAGCAGTTCTTC	CASSQVTGYYNEQFF
TRBV7-2	NA	NA	TRBJ1-2	TGTGCCAGCAGGCCCGAAAACTATGGCTACACCTTC	CASRPENYGYTF
TRBV5-1	NA	few	TRBJ1-4	TGCGCCAGCAGCCCCGGGGGGGCAACTAATGAAAAACTGTTTTTT	CASSPGGATNEKLFF
TRBV10-2	NA	many	TRBJ2-5	TGTGCCAGCAGTGAACGTGGGAAAGAGACCCAGTACTTC	CASSERGKETQYF
TRBV4-1	NA	many	TRBJ1-6	TGCGCCAGCAGCCGAGACAGAAATTCACCCCTCCACTTT	CASSRDRNSPLHF
TRBV7-2	TRBD2	NA	TRBJ2-7	TGTGCCAGCCGACCGGCTAGCGGGACTCAGGGAGCCCACGAGCAGTACTTC	CASRPASGTQGAHEQYF
TRBV4-1	NA	few	TRBJ1-2	TGCGCCAGCAGCCGAGACCCAGGACGAACTAACTATGGCTACACCTTC	CASSRDPGRTNYGYTF